This T cell receptor (beta chain) was observed in a study of blood T cells in healthy people across ages. This CDR3 has 14 residues. Germline V gene lookup returns CDR1 SGHRS and CDR2 YFSETQ. Between the trimmed V and J ends, which lost 0 bases and 4 bases, there was a span of 8 bases. The second PCR ran roughly 7 to 11 cycles with a sample-barcoded 5' primer and J-beta primers. Each cDNA molecule was tagged by a template-switch adaptor with 12 random nucleotides. TCRdb passed the 5' RACE reads through MiXCR, listing each CDR3 protein once. The sample holds about 760,000 distinct CDR3 sequences, 45% to 70% seen once.

The rearrangement uses TRBV5-1 and TRBJ2-1; no clear D. The sequence derives from a man aged 35-49 years in good health. The sequencing input was blood. The chain's CDR3 is CASSLVGEYNEQFF. Written as DNA, the CDR3 is TGCGCCAGCAGCTTGGTTGGGGAATACAATGAGCAGTTCTTC.